A selection of T cell receptor beta chains follows, all from one sample in a study of T cell responses to AZD1222 COVID-19 vaccine. Clones were read by immunoSEQ multiplex PCR, and TCRdb kept only the in-frame ones, dropping some. The sample contains roughly 85,000 clones, approximately 88% of which appear only once. The source was peripheral blood, collected on day 0 of MenACWY control vaccination. All receptors derive from an adult in good health. Each CDR3 is given with its conserved first and last residue. The order of the fields is clone size, D gene, J gene, V gene, CDR3 protein, CDR3 DNA. The D gene is left open where the match is weak. Only some rows state a clone size, as once, few, many or a class for expanded clones.

abundance: .
d_gene: .
j_gene: TRBJ2-1
v_gene: TRBV12-3/TRBV12-4
CDR3aa: CASSLGEVGEQFF
CDR3nt: TGTGCCAGCAGTTTAGGGGAGGTTGGTGAGCAGTTCTTC

abundance: .
d_gene: .
j_gene: TRBJ1-1
v_gene: TRBV27
CDR3aa: CASSFSGAITEAFF
CDR3nt: TGTGCCAGCAGTTTTTCGGGGGCAATAACTGAAGCTTTCTTT

abundance: .
d_gene: .
j_gene: TRBJ1-1
v_gene: TRBV19
CDR3aa: CAIRLAPNTEAFF
CDR3nt: TGTGCCATAAGACTGGCCCCGAACACTGAAGCTTTCTTT

abundance: .
d_gene: .
j_gene: TRBJ1-3
v_gene: TRBV7-9
CDR3aa: CASSLAIQGFSSGNTIYF
CDR3nt: TGTGCCAGCAGCTTAGCCATTCAGGGCTTTTCCTCTGGAAACACCATATATTTT

abundance: .
d_gene: TRBD1
j_gene: TRBJ1-3
v_gene: TRBV6-6
CDR3aa: CASSPGQTGIHFGNTIYF
CDR3nt: TGTGCCAGCAGTCCTGGTCAGACAGGGATCCACTTTGGAAACACCATATATTTT

abundance: .
d_gene: .
j_gene: TRBJ2-7
v_gene: TRBV29-1
CDR3aa: CSVALGPSSYEQYF
CDR3nt: TGCAGCGTTGCTCTAGGGCCCAGCTCCTACGAGCAGTACTTC

abundance: .
d_gene: .
j_gene: TRBJ1-5
v_gene: TRBV18
CDR3aa: CASSPGRGGWQPQHF
CDR3nt: TGTGCCAGCTCACCAGGCCGGGGGGGTTGGCAGCCCCAGCATTTT

abundance: .
d_gene: .
j_gene: TRBJ2-7
v_gene: TRBV28
CDR3aa: CASSLSGREQYF
CDR3nt: TGTGCCAGCAGCTTAAGCGGACGCGAGCAGTACTTC

abundance: .
d_gene: .
j_gene: TRBJ1-5
v_gene: TRBV18
CDR3aa: CASSPGSSNQPQHF
CDR3nt: TGTGCCAGCTCACCAGGTAGTAGCAATCAGCCCCAGCATTTT

abundance: .
d_gene: TRBD1
j_gene: TRBJ1-4
v_gene: TRBV7-2
CDR3aa: CASTSPLRGTNEKLFF
CDR3nt: TGTGCCAGCACCTCCCCCCTCAGGGGGACTAATGAAAAACTGTTTTTT

abundance: .
d_gene: .
j_gene: TRBJ1-6
v_gene: TRBV6-7
CDR3aa: CASSYWGEENNSPLHF
CDR3nt: TGTGCCAGCAGTTACTGGGGGGAAGAGAATAATTCACCCCTCCACTTT

abundance: .
d_gene: .
j_gene: TRBJ2-3
v_gene: TRBV20-1
CDR3aa: CSASAGKRDTQYF
CDR3nt: TGCAGTGCTAGTGCAGGGAAACGAGATACGCAGTATTTT

abundance: once
d_gene: .
j_gene: TRBJ2-5
v_gene: TRBV3-1/TRBV3-2
CDR3aa: CASSQRGTNQETQYF
CDR3nt: TGTGCCAGCAGCCAACGGGGGACAAACCAAGAGACCCAGTACTTC

abundance: .
d_gene: TRBD1
j_gene: TRBJ1-3
v_gene: TRBV7-2
CDR3aa: CASSPTGMNTIYF
CDR3nt: TGTGCCAGCAGCCCGACAGGGATGAACACCATATATTTT

abundance: .
d_gene: .
j_gene: TRBJ1-5
v_gene: TRBV6-2/TRBV6-3
CDR3aa: CASSYPTDYSNQPQHF
CDR3nt: TGTGCCAGCAGTTACCCGACGGACTATAGCAATCAGCCCCAGCATTTT

abundance: .
d_gene: .
j_gene: TRBJ1-1
v_gene: TRBV6-5
CDR3aa: CASSYSGQENTEAFF
CDR3nt: TGTGCCAGCAGTTACTCTGGCCAGGAGAACACTGAAGCTTTCTTT

abundance: .
d_gene: .
j_gene: TRBJ1-4
v_gene: TRBV7-9
CDR3aa: CASSLDGATNEKLFF
CDR3nt: TGTGCCAGCAGTTTAGACGGCGCAACTAATGAAAAACTGTTTTTT

abundance: .
d_gene: TRBD1
j_gene: TRBJ1-1
v_gene: TRBV19
CDR3aa: CASRTMNRGNTEAFF
CDR3nt: TGTGCCAGTAGAACAATGAACAGGGGAAACACTGAAGCTTTCTTT

abundance: .
d_gene: .
j_gene: TRBJ1-5
v_gene: TRBV28
CDR3aa: CAKSPLASDQPQHF
CDR3nt: TGTGCCAAATCACCCCTTGCATCGGATCAGCCCCAGCATTTT

abundance: .
d_gene: TRBD1
j_gene: TRBJ1-1
v_gene: TRBV4-1
CDR3aa: CASSQGPGGAEGTEAFF
CDR3nt: TGCGCCAGCAGTCAAGGTCCAGGGGGCGCGGAGGGAACTGAAGCTTTCTTT

abundance: .
d_gene: .
j_gene: TRBJ1-2
v_gene: TRBV29-1
CDR3aa: CSALRGDYGYTF
CDR3nt: TGCAGCGCCCTGAGGGGTGACTATGGCTACACCTTC

abundance: .
d_gene: .
j_gene: TRBJ1-3
v_gene: TRBV7-9
CDR3aa: CASTRNNRGSGNTIYF
CDR3nt: TGTGCCAGCACCCGAAATAACCGGGGCTCTGGAAACACCATATATTTT

abundance: .
d_gene: TRBD1
j_gene: TRBJ1-2
v_gene: TRBV24-1
CDR3aa: CATSDPLRTGSYGYTF
CDR3nt: TGTGCCACCAGTGACCCCCTCCGGACAGGGAGCTATGGCTACACCTTC

abundance: .
d_gene: .
j_gene: TRBJ1-2
v_gene: TRBV7-2
CDR3aa: CASSPVGGASYGYTF
CDR3nt: TGTGCCAGCAGCCCCGTGGGGGGGGCTAGCTATGGCTACACCTTC

abundance: .
d_gene: .
j_gene: TRBJ1-1
v_gene: TRBV4-2
CDR3aa: CASSPLQNTEAFF
CDR3nt: TGTGCCAGCAGCCCCCTACAAAACACTGAAGCTTTCTTT

abundance: .
d_gene: TRBD2
j_gene: TRBJ2-1
v_gene: TRBV3-1/TRBV3-2
CDR3aa: CASSPTGGTSGGVYNEQFF
CDR3nt: TGTGCCAGCAGCCCTACCGGTGGGACTAGCGGGGGTGTCTACAATGAGCAGTTCTTC

abundance: .
d_gene: .
j_gene: TRBJ1-1
v_gene: TRBV3-1/TRBV3-2
CDR3aa: CASSQEPGTEAFF
CDR3nt: TGTGCCAGCAGCCAAGAACCGGGGACTGAAGCTTTCTTT

abundance: .
d_gene: .
j_gene: TRBJ2-2
v_gene: TRBV4-1
CDR3aa: CASSQVPGSPGELFF
CDR3nt: TGCGCCAGCAGCCAAGTTCCGGGGTCCCCCGGGGAGCTGTTTTTT

abundance: .
d_gene: .
j_gene: TRBJ2-6
v_gene: TRBV15
CDR3aa: CATSQSSGANVLTF
CDR3nt: TGTGCCACCTCACAGAGCTCTGGGGCCAACGTCCTGACTTTC

abundance: .
d_gene: .
j_gene: TRBJ1-1
v_gene: TRBV28
CDR3aa: CASSLYPGPGEAFF
CDR3nt: TGTGCCAGCAGTTTATATCCAGGGCCAGGTGAAGCTTTCTTT

abundance: .
d_gene: .
j_gene: TRBJ1-3
v_gene: TRBV7-2
CDR3aa: CASTPQGYGNTIYF
CDR3nt: TGTGCCAGCACCCCACAGGGTTATGGAAACACCATATATTTT

abundance: .
d_gene: TRBD1
j_gene: TRBJ1-5
v_gene: TRBV4-3
CDR3aa: CASSHGTGGGQPQHF
CDR3nt: TGCGCCAGCAGCCACGGTACAGGGGGCGGTCAGCCCCAGCATTTT

abundance: once
d_gene: .
j_gene: TRBJ1-1
v_gene: TRBV19
CDR3aa: CASSIGPNTEAFF
CDR3nt: TGTGCCAGTAGTATTGGCCCGAACACTGAAGCTTTCTTT

abundance: .
d_gene: TRBD1
j_gene: TRBJ2-4
v_gene: TRBV2
CDR3aa: CASSGTGAASLAKNIQYF
CDR3nt: TGTGCCAGCAGCGGGACAGGGGCCGCTTCCTTAGCCAAAAACATTCAGTACTTC

abundance: .
d_gene: .
j_gene: TRBJ1-1
v_gene: TRBV6-6
CDR3aa: CASSIGGNTEAFF
CDR3nt: TGTGCCAGCAGCATCGGGGGGAACACTGAAGCTTTCTTT

abundance: .
d_gene: .
j_gene: TRBJ1-5
v_gene: TRBV7-8
CDR3aa: CASSPREGENQPQHF
CDR3nt: TGTGCCAGCAGTCCTAGGGAAGGGGAAAATCAGCCCCAGCATTTT

abundance: .
d_gene: .
j_gene: TRBJ2-3
v_gene: TRBV9
CDR3aa: CASSPDSQSTDTQYF
CDR3nt: TGTGCCAGCAGCCCAGATTCCCAGAGCACAGATACGCAGTATTTT

abundance: few
d_gene: .
j_gene: TRBJ2-3
v_gene: TRBV7-8
CDR3aa: CASSLEVWLGAGLISSTDTQYF
CDR3nt: TGTGCCAGCAGCTTAGAAGTGTGGCTGGGGGCCGGCCTGATCTCTAGCACAGATACGCAGTATTTT

abundance: .
d_gene: .
j_gene: TRBJ2-3
v_gene: TRBV5-1
CDR3aa: CASSLGQTISTDTQYF
CDR3nt: TGCGCCAGCAGCTTAGGACAGACCATTAGCACAGATACGCAGTATTTT

abundance: .
d_gene: TRBD1
j_gene: TRBJ2-2
v_gene: TRBV10-3
CDR3aa: CAISGGGANTGELFF
CDR3nt: TGTGCCATCAGTGGAGGGGGCGCGAACACCGGGGAGCTGTTTTTT

abundance: few
d_gene: .
j_gene: TRBJ2-2
v_gene: TRBV6-4
CDR3aa: CASKTTDRWTGELFF
CDR3nt: TGTGCCAGCAAGACTACCGACAGATGGACCGGGGAGCTGTTTTTT

abundance: .
d_gene: .
j_gene: TRBJ2-1
v_gene: TRBV12-3/TRBV12-4
CDR3aa: CASSFRNEQFF
CDR3nt: TGTGCCAGCAGTTTTAGGAATGAGCAGTTCTTC

abundance: .
d_gene: .
j_gene: TRBJ2-1
v_gene: TRBV3-1/TRBV3-2
CDR3aa: CASSPGGNPYNEQFF
CDR3nt: TGTGCCAGCAGCCCGGGGGGCAACCCCTACAATGAGCAGTTCTTC

abundance: .
d_gene: TRBD1
j_gene: TRBJ1-3
v_gene: TRBV15
CDR3aa: CATSTGTAGNTIYF
CDR3nt: TGTGCCACCAGCACCGGGACAGCTGGAAACACCATATATTTT

abundance: .
d_gene: .
j_gene: TRBJ1-1
v_gene: TRBV24-1
CDR3aa: CATSDTWTTEAFF
CDR3nt: TGTGCCACCAGTGATACATGGACAACTGAAGCTTTCTTT

abundance: .
d_gene: .
j_gene: TRBJ2-7
v_gene: TRBV7-8
CDR3aa: CASSYNRVHEQYF
CDR3nt: TGTGCCAGCAGCTACAACAGGGTGCACGAGCAGTACTTC

abundance: .
d_gene: .
j_gene: TRBJ2-6
v_gene: TRBV27
CDR3aa: CASRPSTGRPGANVLTF
CDR3nt: TGTGCCAGCAGGCCATCGACGGGGCGGCCTGGGGCCAACGTCCTGACTTTC

abundance: few
d_gene: .
j_gene: TRBJ1-5
v_gene: TRBV6-5
CDR3aa: CASSYRVGNQPQHF
CDR3nt: TGTGCCAGCAGCTACAGGGTGGGGAATCAGCCCCAGCATTTT

abundance: .
d_gene: .
j_gene: TRBJ1-1
v_gene: TRBV29-1
CDR3aa: CSVVIDSGSRAFF
CDR3nt: TGCAGCGTTGTAATTGACAGTGGGAGCCGAGCTTTCTTT

abundance: .
d_gene: .
j_gene: TRBJ2-7
v_gene: TRBV6-5
CDR3aa: CASSGATYEQYF
CDR3nt: TGTGCCAGTTCAGGGGCGACCTACGAGCAGTACTTC

abundance: .
d_gene: .
j_gene: TRBJ1-1
v_gene: TRBV19
CDR3aa: CASSSYMNTEAFF
CDR3nt: TGTGCCAGTAGTTCTTACATGAACACTGAAGCTTTCTTT

abundance: .
d_gene: TRBD2
j_gene: TRBJ2-3
v_gene: TRBV5-6
CDR3aa: CASSSRGAGDFTDTQYF
CDR3nt: TGTGCCAGCAGCTCCAGGGGAGCGGGGGATTTCACAGATACGCAGTATTTT

abundance: .
d_gene: .
j_gene: TRBJ1-4
v_gene: TRBV29-1
CDR3aa: CSVGGDDEKLFF
CDR3nt: TGCAGCGTAGGAGGGGACGACGAAAAACTGTTTTTT